Here is one TCR beta chain with its context. Its target is not known. This sample was taken from a study of cytomegalovirus exposure and HLA in healthy donors. Study-level findings and limits: In a later analysis, donors in an Asian-associated ancestry cluster reportedly had fewer N-insertions in productive TCRs than the cohort mean. Later on, a genetic analysis was performed. It linked a missense variant in DCLRE1C with V- and J-gene trimming of TCR beta. Available immune exposure information covered CMV serostatus only. Indistinguishable V segments such as TRBV6-2 and TRBV6-3 were excluded.

V gave up 8 bases and J gave up 0 bases, with 10 bases separating them. Germline CDR1 SGHVS, CDR2 FNYEAQ. The CDR3 spans 13 residues. PCR amplification relied on 60 Vbeta primers (plus 13 Jbeta primers). Measured with immunoSEQ multiplex PCR; TCRdb has only the in-frame clones, and not every one. This table holds 150,000 to 200,000 clones, around two thirds found once. Material: PBMCs. This clonotype was sampled from a man younger than 45 in good health and CMV-seropositive. V gene TRBV7-6 combines with J gene TRBJ2-5; tentative D call: TRBD2 (5 bases). CDR3 coding DNA: TGTGCCAGCTGTCCGGGGAACCAAGAGACCCAGTACTTC. This sequence encodes CASCPGNQETQYF.